Detailed here is one TCR beta chain. These data belong to a study of shared T cell receptors in the human thymus. TCRdb keeps only in-frame clones here, not all; method: immunoSEQ multiplex PCR. The table includes under 850,000 clones, roughly 90% detected once. This CDR3 contains 15 residues. From germline, CDR1 is SGHNT and CDR2 YYREEE (reference sequence). The junction had 8 bases not matched to a gene; V was cut back by 4 bases and J by 5 bases. The sample was also reused in another study, on human thymus T cells. That report notes: Resections obtained during corrective heart surgery supplied the thymus tissue. V and J gene usage appeared biased in thymic and blood repertoires.

Sequenced input: thymocytes. This receptor was obtained from a boy under three years old with a congenital heart defect. The chain carries TRBV5-4 and TRBJ2-7; TRBD2 aligns across 11 bases. The CDR3 region is CASSQTSGSTHEQYF. The CDR3 nucleotides are TGTGCCAGCAGCCAAACTAGCGGGAGTACCCACGAGCAGTACTTC.